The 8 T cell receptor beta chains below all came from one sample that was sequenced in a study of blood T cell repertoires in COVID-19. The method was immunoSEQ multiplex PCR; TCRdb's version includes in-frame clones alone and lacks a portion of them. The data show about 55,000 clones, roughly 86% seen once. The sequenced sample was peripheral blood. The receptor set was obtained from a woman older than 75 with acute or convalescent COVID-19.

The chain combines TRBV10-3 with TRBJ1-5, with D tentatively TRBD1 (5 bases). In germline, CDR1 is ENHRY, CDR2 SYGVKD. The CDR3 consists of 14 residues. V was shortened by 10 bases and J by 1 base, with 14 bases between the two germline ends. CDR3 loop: CATGTWGSNQPQHF. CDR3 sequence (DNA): TGTGCCACCGGAACGTGGGGCAGCAATCAGCCCCAGCATTTT.

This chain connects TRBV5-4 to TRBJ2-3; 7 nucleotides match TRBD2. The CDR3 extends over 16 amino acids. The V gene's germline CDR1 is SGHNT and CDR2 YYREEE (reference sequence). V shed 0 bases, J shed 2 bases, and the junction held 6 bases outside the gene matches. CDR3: CASSLGGSGDTDTQYF. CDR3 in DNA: TGTGCCAGCAGCTTGGGCGGGAGCGGCGACACAGATACGCAGTATTTT.

Written as DNA, the CDR3 is TGTGCCAGTAGTATGAGAGCGCTGTCTGGAAACACCATATATTTT. It specifies CASSMRALSGNTIYF. V and J are TRBV19 and TRBJ1-3; D is ambiguous. V was trimmed by 3 bases and J by 1 base, leaving 10 bases between them. The CDR3 covers 15 residues. Germline-derived CDR1 and CDR2 are LNHDA and SQIVND (reference sequence).

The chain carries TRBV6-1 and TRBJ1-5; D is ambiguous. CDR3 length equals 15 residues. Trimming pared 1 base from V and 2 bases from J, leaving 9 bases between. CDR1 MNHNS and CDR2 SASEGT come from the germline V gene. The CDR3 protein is CASSEGTRGNQPQHF. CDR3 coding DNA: TGTGCCAGCAGTGAAGGTACTCGGGGCAATCAGCCCCAGCATTTT.

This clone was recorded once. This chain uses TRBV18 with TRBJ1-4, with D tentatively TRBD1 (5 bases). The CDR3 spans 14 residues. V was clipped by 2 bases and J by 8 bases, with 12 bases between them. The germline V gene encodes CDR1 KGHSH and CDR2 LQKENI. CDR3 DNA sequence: TGTGCCAGCTCACCAGCTATGGGGCTCGAAAAACTGTTTTTT. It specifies CASSPAMGLEKLFF.

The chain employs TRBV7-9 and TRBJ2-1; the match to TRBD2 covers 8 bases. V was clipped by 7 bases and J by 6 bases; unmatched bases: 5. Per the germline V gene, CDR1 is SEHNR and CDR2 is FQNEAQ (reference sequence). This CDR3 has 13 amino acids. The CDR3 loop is CASNRAGANEQFF. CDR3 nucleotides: TGTGCCAGCAACCGAGCGGGAGCCAATGAGCAGTTCTTC.

CDR3 loop: CASSEGTGFEKLFF. The CDR3 DNA reads as TGCGCCAGCAGCGAGGGGACAGGGTTTGAAAAACTGTTTTTT. The gene calls are TRBV5-1 and TRBJ1-4, with 9 bases fitting TRBD1. The length of the CDR3 is 14 residues. J gave up 7 bases and V 4 bases, and 5 bases lay outside the gene matches. Germline values: CDR1 SGHRS, CDR2 YFSETQ.

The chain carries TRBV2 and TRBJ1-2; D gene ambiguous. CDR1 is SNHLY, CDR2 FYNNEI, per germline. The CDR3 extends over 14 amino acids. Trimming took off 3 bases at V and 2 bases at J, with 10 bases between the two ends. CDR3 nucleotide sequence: TGTGCCAGCAGTGACATACAGCGGAACTATGGCTACACCTTC. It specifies CASSDIQRNYGYTF.